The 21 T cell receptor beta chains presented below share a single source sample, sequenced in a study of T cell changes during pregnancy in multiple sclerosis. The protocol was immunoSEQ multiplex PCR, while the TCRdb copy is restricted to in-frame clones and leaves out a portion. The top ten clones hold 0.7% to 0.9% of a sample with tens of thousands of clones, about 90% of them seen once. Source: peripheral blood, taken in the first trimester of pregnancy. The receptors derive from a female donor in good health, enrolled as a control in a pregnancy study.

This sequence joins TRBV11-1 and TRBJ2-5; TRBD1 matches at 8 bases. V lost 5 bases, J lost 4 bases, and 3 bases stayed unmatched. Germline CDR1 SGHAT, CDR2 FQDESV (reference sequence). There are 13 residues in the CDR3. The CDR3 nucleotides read TGTGCCAGCAGCCGAGGACAGGGAGAGACCCAGTACTTC. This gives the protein CASSRGQGETQYF.

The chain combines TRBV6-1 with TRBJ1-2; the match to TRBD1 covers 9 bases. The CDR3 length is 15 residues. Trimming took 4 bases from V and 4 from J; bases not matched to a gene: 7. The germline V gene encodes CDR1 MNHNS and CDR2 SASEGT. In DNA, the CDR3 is TGTGCCAGCAGTGTCTCGGACAGGGGCGTCTATGGCTACACCTTC. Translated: CASSVSDRGVYGYTF.

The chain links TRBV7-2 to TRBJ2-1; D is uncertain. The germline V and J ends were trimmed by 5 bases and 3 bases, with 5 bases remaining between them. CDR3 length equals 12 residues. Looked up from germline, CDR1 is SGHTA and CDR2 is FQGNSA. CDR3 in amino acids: CASSPGYNEQFF. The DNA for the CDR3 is TGTGCCAGCAGCCCCGGCTACAATGAGCAGTTCTTC.

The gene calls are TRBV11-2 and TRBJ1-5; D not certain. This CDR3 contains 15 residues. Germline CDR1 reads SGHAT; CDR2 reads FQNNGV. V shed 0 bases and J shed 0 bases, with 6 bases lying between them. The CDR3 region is CASSLEGSSNQPQHF. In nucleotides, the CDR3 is TGTGCCAGCAGCTTAGAGGGCAGTAGCAATCAGCCCCAGCATTTT.

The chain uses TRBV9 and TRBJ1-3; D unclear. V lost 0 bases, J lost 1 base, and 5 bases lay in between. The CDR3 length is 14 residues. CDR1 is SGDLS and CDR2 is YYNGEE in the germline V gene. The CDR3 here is CASSVETSGNTIYF. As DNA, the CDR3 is TGTGCCAGCAGCGTAGAGACTTCTGGAAACACCATATATTTT.

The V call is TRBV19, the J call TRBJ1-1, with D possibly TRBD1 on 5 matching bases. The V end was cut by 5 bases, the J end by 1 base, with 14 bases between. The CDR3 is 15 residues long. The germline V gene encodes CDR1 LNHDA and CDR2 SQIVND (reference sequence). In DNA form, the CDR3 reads TGTGCCAGTAGTTCCCGGACAATGGGGAACACTGAAGCTTTCTTT. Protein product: CASSSRTMGNTEAFF.

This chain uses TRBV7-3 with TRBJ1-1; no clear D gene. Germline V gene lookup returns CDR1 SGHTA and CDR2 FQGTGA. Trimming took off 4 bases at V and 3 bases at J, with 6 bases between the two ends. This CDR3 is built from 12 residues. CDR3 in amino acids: CASSSEDTEAFF. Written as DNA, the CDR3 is TGTGCCAGCAGCTCCGAGGACACTGAAGCTTTCTTT.

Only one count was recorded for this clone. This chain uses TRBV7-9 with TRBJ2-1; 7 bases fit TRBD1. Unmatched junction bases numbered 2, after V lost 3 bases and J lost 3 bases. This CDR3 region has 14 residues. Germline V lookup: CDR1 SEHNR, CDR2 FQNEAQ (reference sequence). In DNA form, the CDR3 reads TGTGCCAGCAGCTTGACAGGGAGCTACAATGAGCAGTTCTTC. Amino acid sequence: CASSLTGSYNEQFF.

The CDR3 reads CASSLGTGGSVSGANVLTF. The CDR3 DNA follows: TGTGCCAGCAGCTTAGGGACAGGGGGATCGGTTTCTGGGGCCAACGTCCTGACTTTC. V is TRBV7-9 and J is TRBJ2-6; 10 nucleotides align to TRBD1. Per germline, CDR1 SEHNR and CDR2 FQNEAQ (reference sequence). CDR3 length: 19 residues. The junction had 7 bases not matched to a gene; V was cut back by 1 base and J by 1 base.

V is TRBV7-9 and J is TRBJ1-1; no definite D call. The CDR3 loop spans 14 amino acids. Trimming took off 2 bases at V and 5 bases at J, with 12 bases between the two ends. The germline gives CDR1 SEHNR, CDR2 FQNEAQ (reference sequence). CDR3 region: CASSLQVGLTEAFF. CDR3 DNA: TGTGCCAGCAGCTTACAGGTCGGTTTGACTGAAGCTTTCTTT.

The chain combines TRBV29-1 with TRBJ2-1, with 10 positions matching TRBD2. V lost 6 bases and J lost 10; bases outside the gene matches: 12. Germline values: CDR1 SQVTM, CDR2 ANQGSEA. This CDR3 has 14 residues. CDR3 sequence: CSVDFRTSGNEQFF. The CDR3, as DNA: TGCAGCGTGGACTTCCGGACTAGCGGTAACGAGCAGTTCTTC.

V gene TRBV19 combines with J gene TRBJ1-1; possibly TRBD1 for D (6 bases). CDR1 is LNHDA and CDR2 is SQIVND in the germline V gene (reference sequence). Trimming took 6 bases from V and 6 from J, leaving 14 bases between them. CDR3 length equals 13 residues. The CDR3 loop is CASRRKGTSEAFF. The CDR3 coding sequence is TGTGCCAGTAGAAGAAAGGGGACATCTGAAGCTTTCTTT.

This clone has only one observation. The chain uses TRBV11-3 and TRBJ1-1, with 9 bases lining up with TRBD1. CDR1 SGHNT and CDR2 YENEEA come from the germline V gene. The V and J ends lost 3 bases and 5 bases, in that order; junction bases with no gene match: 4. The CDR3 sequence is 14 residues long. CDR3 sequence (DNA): TGTGCCAGCAGCTTCGGGACAGGGAAGACTGAAGCTTTCTTT. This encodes CASSFGTGKTEAFF. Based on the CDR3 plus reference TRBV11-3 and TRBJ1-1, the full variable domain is EAGVVQSPRYKIIEKKQPVAFWCNPISGHNTLYWYLQNLGQGPELLIRYENEEAVDDSQLPKDRFSAERLKGVDSTLKIQPAELGDSAVYLCASSFGTGKTEAFFGQGTRLTVV.

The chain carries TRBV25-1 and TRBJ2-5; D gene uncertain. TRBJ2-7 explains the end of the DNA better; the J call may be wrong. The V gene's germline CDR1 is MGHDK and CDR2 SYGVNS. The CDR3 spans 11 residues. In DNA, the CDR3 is TGTGCCAGCGGGTCAAACTACGAGCAGTACTTC. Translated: CASGSNYEQYF.

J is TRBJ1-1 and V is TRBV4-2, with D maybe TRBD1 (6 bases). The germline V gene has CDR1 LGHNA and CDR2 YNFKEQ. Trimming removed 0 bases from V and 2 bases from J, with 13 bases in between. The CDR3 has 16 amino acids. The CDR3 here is CASSQDSQGRNTEAFF. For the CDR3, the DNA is TGTGCCAGCAGCCAAGATAGCCAGGGGAGAAACACTGAAGCTTTCTTT.

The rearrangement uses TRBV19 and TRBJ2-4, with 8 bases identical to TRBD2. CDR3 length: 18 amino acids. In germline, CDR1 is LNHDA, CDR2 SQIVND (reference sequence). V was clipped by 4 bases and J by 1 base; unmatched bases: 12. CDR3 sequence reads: CASSSGLGRGVAKNIQYF. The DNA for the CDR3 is TGTGCCAGTAGTAGCGGATTGGGGCGGGGGGTGGCCAAAAACATTCAGTACTTC.

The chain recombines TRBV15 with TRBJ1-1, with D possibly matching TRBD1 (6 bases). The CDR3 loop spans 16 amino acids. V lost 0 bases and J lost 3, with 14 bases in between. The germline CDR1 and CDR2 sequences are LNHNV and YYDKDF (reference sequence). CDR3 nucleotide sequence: TGTGCCACCAGCAGAGATGGGTATGCAGGGGACACTGAAGCTTTCTTT. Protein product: CATSRDGYAGDTEAFF.

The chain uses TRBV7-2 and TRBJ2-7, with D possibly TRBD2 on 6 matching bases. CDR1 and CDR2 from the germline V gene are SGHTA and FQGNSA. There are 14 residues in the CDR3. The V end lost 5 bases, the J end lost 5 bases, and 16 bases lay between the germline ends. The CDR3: CASSVTRGRDEQYF. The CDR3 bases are TGTGCCAGCAGCGTTACGCGGGGCAGGGACGAGCAGTACTTC.

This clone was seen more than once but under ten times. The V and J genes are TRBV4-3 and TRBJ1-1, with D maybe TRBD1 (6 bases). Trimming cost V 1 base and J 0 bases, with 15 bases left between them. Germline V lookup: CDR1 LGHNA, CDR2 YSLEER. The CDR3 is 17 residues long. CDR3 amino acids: CASSQGGGDLMNTEAFF. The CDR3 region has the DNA TGCGCCAGCAGCCAAGGAGGGGGGGACCTCATGAACACTGAAGCTTTCTTT.

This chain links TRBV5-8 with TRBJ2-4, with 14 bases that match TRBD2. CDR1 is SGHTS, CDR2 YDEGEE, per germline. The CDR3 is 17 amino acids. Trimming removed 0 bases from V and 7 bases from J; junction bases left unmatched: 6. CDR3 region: CASSLARTSGGRNIQYF. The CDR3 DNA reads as TGTGCCAGCAGCTTGGCTAGGACTAGCGGGGGGAGGAACATTCAGTACTTC.

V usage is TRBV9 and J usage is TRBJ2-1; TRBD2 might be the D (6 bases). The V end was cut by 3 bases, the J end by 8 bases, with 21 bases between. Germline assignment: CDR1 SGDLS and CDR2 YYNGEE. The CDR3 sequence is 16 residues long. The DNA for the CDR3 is TGTGCCAGCAGCGGCTTAACGGGGGAGACGGGAGATGAGCAGTTCTTC. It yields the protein CASSGLTGETGDEQFF.